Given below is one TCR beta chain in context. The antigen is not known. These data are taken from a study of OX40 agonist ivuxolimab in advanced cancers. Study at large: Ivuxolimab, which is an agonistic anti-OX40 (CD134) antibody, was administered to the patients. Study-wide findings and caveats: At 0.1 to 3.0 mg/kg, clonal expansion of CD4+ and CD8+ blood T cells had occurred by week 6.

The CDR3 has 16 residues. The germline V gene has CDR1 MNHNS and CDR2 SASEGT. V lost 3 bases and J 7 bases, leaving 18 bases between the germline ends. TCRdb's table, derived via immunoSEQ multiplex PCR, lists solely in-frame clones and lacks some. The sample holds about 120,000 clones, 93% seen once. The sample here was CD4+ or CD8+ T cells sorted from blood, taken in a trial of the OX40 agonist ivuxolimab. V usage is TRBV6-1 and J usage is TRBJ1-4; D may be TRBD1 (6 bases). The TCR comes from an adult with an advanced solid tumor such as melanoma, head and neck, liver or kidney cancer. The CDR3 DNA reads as TGTGCCAGCAGTGAGATTTCGAGGCAGGGGTTTGAAAAACTGTTTTTT. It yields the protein CASSEISRQGFEKLFF.